This T cell receptor (beta chain) is from a study of blood T cell repertoires in COVID-19. At the level of the study: T cells, B-cell-depleted T cells, or PBMCs supplied cDNA or gDNA.

The germline V gene has CDR1 LGHDT and CDR2 YNNKEL (reference sequence). CDR3 length: 13 amino acids. The ends were cut back, 0 bases at V and 5 bases at J, with 7 bases in the middle. Study members were between about 18 and 100 years old and lived in some 26 US regions. Two negative PCRs, clearance, or symptom resolution were required of recovered Cohort 3 donors. Authors' data handling: Amplification of reference gene primers provided the estimated nucleated cell counts. TCRdb's table, derived via immunoSEQ multiplex PCR, lists solely in-frame clones and lacks some. V and J calls and clone size are copied from that table; D and trimming were computed from the DNA. The table records some 430,000 clones, roughly 91% of them present only once.

The source material was PBMCs or T cells enriched from blood (not recorded which). The sequence came from a man between 18 and 35 years old who had recovered from COVID-19. V usage is TRBV3-1 (or the pseudogene TRBV3-2) and J usage is TRBJ1-1; D ambiguous. CDR3 DNA sequence: TGTGCCAGCAGCCAAGAGCGGGAGACTGAAGCTTTCTTT. It yields the protein CASSQERETEAFF.